This T cell receptor (beta chain) emerged from a study of response to subunit inactivated influenza vaccine. Broader study findings: Few new T cells, the authors suggested, are recruited by each seasonal influenza vaccination.

The V gene end was trimmed by 4 bases and the J gene end by 11 bases; junction bases not matched to a gene: 9. The germline CDR1 and CDR2 sequences are SGHKS and YYEKEE (reference sequence). The CDR3 contains 14 residues. TCRdb itself ran the RT-PCR reads through MiXCR, one entry per CDR3 protein. The sample contains about 830,000 distinct CDR3 sequences, around a sixth of which appear only once. This clonotype was counted between two and nine times. Its cognate antigen is unknown. V and J are TRBV5-5 and TRBJ2-1; 10 bases fit TRBD1. Sequencing used PBMCs from blood, obtained about 5 days after vaccination. This receptor was obtained from a man aged 50 to 59 who received an inactivated influenza vaccine. Here the CDR3 reads CASSLRDRGSKQFF. The CDR3 nucleotides read TGTGCCAGCAGCCTCCGGGACAGGGGATCAAAGCAGTTCTTC.